These T cell receptor beta chains were read from a single sample in a study of blood T cells in healthy people across ages. TCRdb passed the 5' RACE reads through MiXCR, listing each CDR3 protein once. This sample has 1.8 million or so distinct CDR3 sequences, with about two fifths found just once. Specimen: blood. These receptors came from a human donor in good health. The CDR3 runs from the conserved cysteine through the conserved F or W. D genes are given only for firm matches. Where a row states a size, it is once, few, many or the class of an expanded clone; other rows omit it.

J,V,D,size,length,CDR3,DNA
TRBJ2-1,TRBV7-2,TRBD2,.,16,CASSLHGGAVYNEQFF,TGTGCCAGCAGCTTACACGGGGGGGCGGTCTACAATGAGCAGTTCTTC
TRBJ1-2,TRBV19,.,.,15,CASSAAPGSGYGYTF,TGTGCCAGTAGTGCGGCGCCGGGCTCCGGGTATGGCTACACCTTC
TRBJ2-1,TRBV20-1,TRBD2,.,15,CSAPGRGGRNNEQFF,TGCAGTGCTCCAGGGCGCGGGGGAAGAAACAATGAGCAGTTCTTC
TRBJ2-3,TRBV28,.,few,16,CASSFGWGRGTDTQYF,TGTGCCAGCAGTTTCGGCTGGGGACGAGGCACAGATACGCAGTATTTT
TRBJ1-3,TRBV7-6,.,.,14,CASSLQDGSGTIYF,TGTGCCAGCAGCTTGCAGGACGGAAGTGGGACCATATATTTT
TRBJ2-3,TRBV29-1,.,many,10,CSVSDPGRYF,TGCAGCGTCTCCGATCCTGGTCGGTATTTT
TRBJ1-2,TRBV30,.,.,10,CAWYNYGHTF,TGTGCCTGGTACAACTATGGCCACACCTTC
TRBJ1-3,TRBV5-1,.,.,17,CASSLKWDGASGNTIYF,TGCGCCAGCAGCTTGAAATGGGATGGCGCATCTGGAAACACCATATATTTT
TRBJ2-5,TRBV6-2/TRBV6-3,.,few,14,CASTTRDYQETQYF,TGTGCCAGCACGACCAGGGACTACCAAGAGACCCAGTACTTC
TRBJ2-2,TRBV12-3/TRBV12-4,.,.,14,CASSLGLAVGELFF,TGTGCCAGCAGTTTAGGCCTAGCTGTCGGGGAGCTGTTTTTT
TRBJ2-2,TRBV7-2,TRBD2,once,15,CASRLSGGGAGELFF,TGTGCCAGCAGGCTGAGCGGTGGGGGGGCCGGGGAGCTGTTTTTT
TRBJ1-1,TRBV7-2,.,many,13,CASSLVPNTEAFF,TGTGCCAGCAGCTTAGTACCGAACACTGAAGCTTTCTTT
TRBJ2-5,TRBV7-6,TRBD2,once,17,CASSLDLTREGGETQYF,TGTGCCAGCAGCTTAGACTTGACCAGGGAGGGAGGAGAGACCCAGTACTTC
TRBJ2-5,TRBV5-1,.,.,16,CASSLETGGGQETQYF,TGCGCCAGCAGCTTGGAGACGGGGGGCGGCCAAGAGACCCAGTACTTC
TRBJ2-3,TRBV5-1,.,few,14,CASGMAGSTDTQYF,TGCGCCAGCGGGATGGCTGGAAGCACAGATACGCAGTATTTT
TRBJ2-5,TRBV28,.,few,22,CASSFSFRGGLSSLGYQETQYF,TGTGCCAGCAGTTTTAGTTTCCGTGGAGGACTTAGCTCGCTTGGGTACCAAGAGACCCAGTACTTC
TRBJ2-5,TRBV7-9,.,.,14,CASSFPLDRETQYF,TGTGCCAGCAGCTTCCCGCTGGATCGGGAGACCCAGTACTTC
TRBJ2-1,TRBV10-3,.,.,17,CAISGSSVGQSGNEQFF,TGTGCCATCAGTGGGTCCTCTGTAGGACAGTCGGGCAATGAGCAGTTCTTC
TRBJ1-1,TRBV7-2,.,.,14,CASTLRQTNTEAFF,TGTGCCAGCACTTTGAGGCAGACGAACACTGAAGCTTTCTTT
TRBJ2-2,TRBV24-1,.,.,15,CATSDSGRYTGELFF,TGTGCCACCAGTGATTCCGGCCGCTATACCGGGGAGCTGTTTTTT
TRBJ1-2,TRBV29-1,.,.,15,CSVRDYSPLNYGYTF,TGCAGCGTTAGGGACTACTCTCCCCTTAACTATGGCTACACCTTC
TRBJ2-1,TRBV20-1,.,.,17,CSARDPSRGGSYNEQFF,TGCAGTGCTAGAGATCCCTCAAGGGGGGGCTCCTACAATGAGCAGTTCTTC
TRBJ1-1,TRBV7-6,.,.,16,CASSFDLGGMNTEAFF,TGTGCCAGCAGCTTTGACCTTGGGGGGATGAACACTGAAGCTTTCTTT
TRBJ2-5,TRBV7-2,TRBD2,few,14,CASSTTSGGETQYF,TGTGCCAGCAGCACTACTAGCGGGGGTGAGACCCAGTACTTC
TRBJ2-7,TRBV6-2/TRBV6-3,.,few,14,CASSPGYTPSEQYF,TGTGCCAGCAGTCCGGGTTATACCCCCTCCGAGCAGTACTTC